The source of this T cell receptor beta chain is a study of cytomegalovirus exposure and HLA in healthy donors. Vbeta (60) and Jbeta (13) primers were used in the PCR. Assay: immunoSEQ multiplex PCR; the TCRdb copy retains only in-frame clones and omits some. The top ten hold over 3.5% of the sample, which has 200,000 to 250,000 clones, approximately 80% seen once. In the case of this clone: What it recognizes is unknown.

Whereas donors were nominally healthy upon sampling, unrecorded immune exposures were probable. The germline V and J ends were trimmed by 10 bases and 0 bases, with 19 bases remaining between them. This CDR3 is 15 amino acids long. Germline CDR1 reads MNHNS; CDR2 reads SASEGT. Study-wide points: Reportedly, fewer N-insertions than the approximately 690-donor mean appeared in an Asian-associated ancestry cluster in a later analysis. Associated with HLA alleles at 0.05 false discovery rate in a later analysis were about 17,000 TCR beta sequences. In vitro data verified a few CMV-associated chains as specific for CMV antigens.

The V gene is TRBV6-1, the J gene TRBJ2-7; a possible D gene is TRBD2 (6 bases). The specimen sequenced was PBMCs. This sequence originates from a male donor in good health and CMV-seronegative. The CDR3 DNA reads TGTGCCAACGGGGGTCGGGCGGGTTCCTCCTACGAGCAGTACTTC. Protein: CANGGRAGSSYEQYF.